This record looks at one T cell receptor (beta chain) sequence and its context. Its antigen target is currently unknown. Base qualities are not at hand, and no much larger clone is one base apart. The immunoSEQ Assay, a bias-controlled multiplex PCR, was used to amplify TCRbeta CDR3 regions from genomic DNA. On the authors' methods: Nucleated cell counts per sample were estimated from amplification of reference gene primers within the assay. Sequence reads were collapsed and filtered to measure the absolute abundance of every unique TCRbeta CDR3 rearrangement. For each sample, productive Simpson clonality was calculated by taking the square root of Simpson's diversity index across productive rearrangements. TCRdb took this table from immuneACCESS and kept in-frame rearrangements with V and J called. Such tables lack part of the clones; where checked against another copy, unresolved V genes explain under half of the gap, and the rest is unexplained. V and J calls and clone size follow that table, whereas D and trimming were derived from the DNA. In all, the sample holds a few hundred thousand clones, and 89% of those were seen once. The ten largest clones add up to approximately 2% of the sample.

The data are from a study of blood T cell repertoires in COVID-19 (dated by TCRdb to the early 2020s). Concerning the study at large: The collaborator samples originated in the United States, Italy and Spain and spanned the acute and convalescent phases of COVID-19. A freely available public database, intended as a resource for researchers studying the immune response to SARS-CoV-2, is where the repertoires were released. The material from the prospective study consisted of cDNA or gDNA derived from T cells, B-cell-depleted T cells, or PBMCs. The samples were drawn from two sources: the first 160 participants of the ongoing ImmuneRACE study, and fewer than 1,500 subjects contributed by 6 global collaborators. Subjects who had been exposed to COVID-19, were actively infected with it, or had recovered from it provided the deeply sampled blood TCRbeta repertoires that made up the dataset. The sample metadata nearly always contained a de-identified subject ID, COVID-19 status, age in years and sex. Where available, HLA class I and class II types were obtained from metadata supplied by the sample provider rather than from assay-based typing. Broader findings and caveats from the paper: The amount of clinical and demographic metadata varied by source and participant and was provided uncurated.

Each collaborating institution followed its own protocols to collect whole blood in K2EDTA tubes. For TCRbeta analysis, collaborators shipped samples as frozen whole blood, isolated PBMCs, or DNA extracted from either of those sample types. The CDR3, cysteine through phenylalanine, is 16 amino acids long. The DNA shown is the 48-base CDR3, in frame from base 1. The V end gives up 2 bases and the J end 3 bases, leaving 10 bases in the junction not matched to a gene. CDR1 is given as GTSNPN and CDR2 as SVGIG, both from the germline V gene (reference sequence). This receptor was taken from a middle-aged man with acute or convalescent COVID-19. The chain was built from TRBV30 and TRBJ2-5; 9 bases in between match TRBD1. Sequencing was performed on peripheral blood. Here is the DNA: TGTGCCTGGAGTTACACAGGGGGCTTTGGAGAAGAGACCCAGTACTTC. Its coded protein is CAWSYTGGFGEETQYF.